This T cell receptor (beta chain) was observed in a study of CD4+ T cells in melanoma. Study outcomes and limitations: A reported correlation linked neoantigen-specific CD4+ T cells to CD8+, macrophage and B cell function. Neoantigen-specific CD4+ T cells in melanoma reportedly had diverse differentiation states.

As to this clone: No antigen is known for it.

The germline V gene encodes CDR1 LGHNA and CDR2 YNFKEQ. V was cut by 2 bases and J by 4 bases, with 14 bases left in between. CDR3 length: 15 residues. Profiled with immunoSEQ multiplex PCR; TCRdb holds only in-frame clones, not every one. The sample holds around 10,000 clones, approximately 78% seen once. The TCR sequence derives from a human donor with melanoma. Source material: tumor tissue. The chain combines TRBV4-2 with TRBJ1-2; D perhaps matches TRBD1 (5 bases). CDR3 DNA sequence: TGTGCCAGCAGCCAAACAGGTATACTTGGCTATGGCTACACCTTC. Residues: CASSQTGILGYGYTF.